This T cell receptor beta chain was identified during a study of molecular identifiers for immune sequencing clone quantification. This clonotype appeared many times. TCRdb analysed the PCR reads with MiXCR anew, one entry per CDR3 protein. The data contain about half a million distinct CDR3 sequences, around 25% of them singletons. Germline values: CDR1 MNHEY, CDR2 SMNVEV (reference sequence). The CDR3 covers 15 residues. J gave up 1 base and V 3 bases, and 3 bases lay outside the gene matches. This chain links TRBV27 with TRBJ1-3, with 7 nucleotides matching TRBD1. Specimen: naive CD8+ T cells from blood, with Jurkat cell RNA spiked in. The subset denotes: FACS-sorted CD8+CD4-CCR7+CD45RA+ naive T cells. This clonotype was obtained from a human donor in good health. Some libraries in this study had Jurkat cell RNA spiked in. CDR3 nucleotides: TGTGCCAGCAGTTTGCAGGGGGGATCTGGAAACACCATATATTTT. Translating gives CASSLQGGSGNTIYF.